This T cell receptor (beta chain) was captured in a study of cytomegalovirus exposure and HLA in healthy donors. Primers: 60 Vbeta forward and 13 Jbeta reverse. Clones were sequenced by immunoSEQ multiplex PCR, and TCRdb holds only the in-frame ones, with some missing. The sample includes 75,000 to 95,000 clones. The receptor was isolated from a girl under 18 in good health and CMV-seropositive. Sequences were obtained from PBMCs.

CDR3 region: CASSDLFGSYNEQFF. CDR3 nucleotides: TGTGCCAGCAGTGACCTATTTGGCTCCTACAATGAGCAGTTCTTC. This rearrangement joins TRBV6-1 to TRBJ2-1; D is unclear. The germline V gene encodes CDR1 MNHNS and CDR2 SASEGT. This CDR3 contains 15 residues. Between the trimmed V and J ends, which lost 3 bases and 0 bases, there was a span of 9 bases.